A single sample gave rise to the 11 T cell receptor beta chains below, sequenced in a study of PD-L1 blockade in urothelial cancer. Noted time point: pretreatment peripheral blood. Clones were read by immunoSEQ multiplex PCR, and TCRdb kept only the in-frame ones, dropping some. The sample consists of over 65,000 clones, 75% to 90% of them appearing once. This specimen was PBMCs, taken around atezolizumab (anti-PD-L1) treatment. Source of these receptors: a man in his 70s with urothelial cancer.

The rearrangement joins TRBV27 to TRBJ2-1; 7 bases align to TRBD2. The V segment lost 8 bases and the J segment 3 bases; nucleotides outside the gene matches: 7. The CDR3 contains 14 residues. The V gene's germline CDR1 is MNHEY and CDR2 SMNVEV (reference sequence). The CDR3 nucleotides read TGTGCCAGCGGGGGAGGGGATCTCTACAATGAGCAGTTCTTC. Translating it yields CASGGGDLYNEQFF.

The chain is built from TRBV21-1 and TRBJ2-1; the tabulated D call, TRBD2, remains unverified against the DNA. TRBV21-1 is listed as a pseudogene. The CDR3 runs to 18 residues. As DNA, the CDR3 is TGTGCCAGCAGCAAAGGTGCCCGCCTTCGTAGCTCCTACAATGAGCAGTTCTTC. Protein sequence: CASSKGARLRSSYNEQFF.

The genes are TRBV6-6 and TRBJ2-7; D is possibly TRBD1 (5 bases). V lost 3 bases to trimming and J lost 7 bases, with 16 bases between them. The CDR3 loop spans 14 amino acids. Germline CDR1 reads MNHNY; CDR2 reads SVGAGI (reference sequence). The CDR3 region is CASSYVARAGEQYF. CDR3 coding DNA: TGTGCCAGCAGTTATGTAGCCAGGGCTGGGGAGCAGTACTTC.

The chain combines TRBV19 with TRBJ1-1, with a weak D call TRBD1 (5 bases). V was trimmed by 4 bases and J by 1 base, leaving 22 bases between them. The germline CDR1 and CDR2 sequences are LNHDA and SQIVND (reference sequence). The CDR3 runs 18 residues. CDR3 residues: CASSNPNYGHGKNTEAFF. The CDR3 DNA follows: TGTGCCAGTAGTAACCCGAACTACGGACACGGTAAGAACACTGAAGCTTTCTTT.

The chain employs TRBV19 and TRBJ2-1; D call uncertain. Trimming took off 6 bases at V and 4 bases at J, with 10 bases between the two ends. The CDR3 is made up of 13 amino acids. CDR1 is LNHDA and CDR2 is SQIVND in the germline V gene (reference sequence). CDR3 sequence reads: CASSPSLYNEQFF. The CDR3 DNA follows: TGTGCCAGTAGCCCGAGTTTGTACAATGAGCAGTTCTTC. The whole variable domain, filled in from reference TRBV19 and TRBJ2-1, reads DGGITQSPKYLFRKEGQNVTLSCEQNLNHDAMYWYRQDPGQGLRLIYYSQIVNDFQKGDIAEGYSVSREKKESFPLTVTSAQKNPTAFYLCASSPSLYNEQFFGPGTRLTVL.

V usage is TRBV27 and J usage is TRBJ2-3; TRBD2 matches at 7 bases. The trim removed 5 bases at V and 3 bases at J, leaving 8 bases unmatched. This CDR3 region has 15 residues. CDR1 MNHEY and CDR2 SMNVEV come from the germline V gene (reference sequence). Written as DNA, the CDR3 is TGTGCCAGCAGTCCAAAAGCGGGATTGACAGATACGCAGTATTTT. Translating gives CASSPKAGLTDTQYF.

This chain joins TRBV10-3 and TRBJ1-2, with 8 nucleotides matching TRBD1. CDR1 and CDR2 from the germline V gene are ENHRY and SYGVKD. This CDR3 has 12 amino acids. V lost 7 bases to trimming and J lost 8 bases; unmatched junction nucleotides: 6. The CDR3, as DNA: TGTGCCATCACCGACAGGGGTTCCGGCTACACCTTC. This sequence encodes CAITDRGSGYTF.

The CDR3 DNA is TGTGCCAGCAGCTTAGGGGAGGGGATTTACGAGCAGTACTTC. This translates into CASSLGEGIYEQYF. This chain joins TRBV7-8 and TRBJ2-7; 7 nucleotides align to TRBD2. The trim removed 1 base at V and 4 bases at J, leaving 4 bases unmatched. CDR1 is SGHVS, CDR2 FQNEAQ, per germline. This CDR3 spans 14 amino acids.

V and J are TRBV7-9 and TRBJ2-5; D is possibly TRBD1 (6 bases). CDR3 length equals 14 residues. Germline assignment: CDR1 SEHNR and CDR2 FQNEAQ (reference sequence). V gave up 5 bases and J gave up 1 base, with 11 bases separating them. The CDR3, as DNA: TGTGCCAGCAGCGCCGGACAGAGCCAAGAGACCCAGTACTTC. Amino acids: CASSAGQSQETQYF. Using reference TRBV7-9 and TRBJ2-5 for the parts outside the CDR3, the full variable domain is DTGVSQNPRHKITKRGQNVTFRCDPISEHNRLYWYRQTLGQGPEFLTYFQNEAQLEKSRLLSDRFSAERPKGSFSTLEIQRTEQGDSAMYLCASSAGQSQETQYFGPGTRLLVL.

The chain carries TRBV5-1 and TRBJ2-7; 9 nucleotides align to TRBD1. The CDR3 has 14 amino acids. V was pared by 7 bases and J by 3 bases, with 8 bases of the junction left unmatched. The germline V gene encodes CDR1 SGHRS and CDR2 YFSETQ. The CDR3 reads CASSGTGYSYEQYF. The CDR3 nucleotides read TGCGCCAGCTCCGGGACAGGGTACAGCTACGAGCAGTACTTC.

This chain uses TRBV18 with TRBJ2-7; D call uncertain. CDR1 and CDR2 (germline): KGHSH, LQKENI. Between the trimmed V and J ends, which lost 5 bases and 2 bases, there was a span of 13 bases. CDR3 length: 14 residues. Here the CDR3 DNA reads TGTGCCAGCTCATCTCCCGGGTCGCCCTACGAGCAGTACTTC. This gives the protein CASSSPGSPYEQYF. The complete variable domain, with remaining parts taken from reference TRBV18 and TRBJ2-7, reads NAGVMQNPRHLVRRRGQEARLRCSPMKGHSHVYWYRQLPEEGLKFMVYLQKENIIDESGMPKERFSAEFPKEGPSILRIQQVVRGDSAAYFCASSSPGSPYEQYFGPGTRLTVT.